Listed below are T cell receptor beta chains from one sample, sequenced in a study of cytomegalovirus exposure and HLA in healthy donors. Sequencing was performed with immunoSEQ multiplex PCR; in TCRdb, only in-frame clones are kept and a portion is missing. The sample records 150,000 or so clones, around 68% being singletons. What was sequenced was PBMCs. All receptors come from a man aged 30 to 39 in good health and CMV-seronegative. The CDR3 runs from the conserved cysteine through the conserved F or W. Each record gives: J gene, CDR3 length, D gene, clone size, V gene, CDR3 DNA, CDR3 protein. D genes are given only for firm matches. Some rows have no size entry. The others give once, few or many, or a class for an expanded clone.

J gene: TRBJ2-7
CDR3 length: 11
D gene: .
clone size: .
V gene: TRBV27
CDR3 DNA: TGTGCCAGCAGTTCAAATTACGAGCAGTACTTC
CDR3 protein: CASSSNYEQYF

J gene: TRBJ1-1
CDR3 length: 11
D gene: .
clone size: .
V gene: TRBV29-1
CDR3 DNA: TGCAGCACCAGGGAGGGCACTGAAGCTTTCTTT
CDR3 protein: CSTREGTEAFF

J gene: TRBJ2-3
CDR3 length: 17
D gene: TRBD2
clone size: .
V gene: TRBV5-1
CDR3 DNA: TGCGCCAGCAGCTTGGCTAGCGGGGGGGGGAGCACAGATACGCAGTATTTT
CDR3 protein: CASSLASGGGSTDTQYF

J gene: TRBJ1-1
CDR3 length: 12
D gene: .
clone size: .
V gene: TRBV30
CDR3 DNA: TGTGCCTGGAAGGCGGGATTAACTGAAGCTTTCTTT
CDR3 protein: CAWKAGLTEAFF

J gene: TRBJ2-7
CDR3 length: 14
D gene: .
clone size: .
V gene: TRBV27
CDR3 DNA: TGTGCCAGCAGTTTCGTCGGAGGACGTCGGGAGCAGTACTTC
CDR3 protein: CASSFVGGRREQYF

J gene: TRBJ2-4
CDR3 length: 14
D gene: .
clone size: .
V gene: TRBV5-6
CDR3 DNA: TGTGCCAGCAGCCCGACGGGGTCCGGAAACATTCAGTACTTC
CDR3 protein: CASSPTGSGNIQYF

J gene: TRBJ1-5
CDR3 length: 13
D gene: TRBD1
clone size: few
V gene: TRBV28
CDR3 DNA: TGTGCCAGCAGCCCGGTGGGGGACAGGGCCCAGCATTTT
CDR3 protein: CASSPVGDRAQHF

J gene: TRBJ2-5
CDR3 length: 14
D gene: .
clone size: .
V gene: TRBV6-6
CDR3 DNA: TGTGCCAGCAACGAGGGGGAGCATGAAGAGACCCAGTACTTC
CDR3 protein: CASNEGEHEETQYF

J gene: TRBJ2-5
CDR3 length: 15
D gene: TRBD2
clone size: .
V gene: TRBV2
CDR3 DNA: TGTGCCAGCAGTGTGTTTAGCGGGGGAGGGGAGACCCAGTACTTC
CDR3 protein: CASSVFSGGGETQYF

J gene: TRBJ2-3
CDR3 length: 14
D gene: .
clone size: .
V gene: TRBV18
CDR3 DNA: TGTGCCAGCTCACCACGTCTAGGTCCCTATACGCAGTATTTT
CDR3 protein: CASSPRLGPYTQYF

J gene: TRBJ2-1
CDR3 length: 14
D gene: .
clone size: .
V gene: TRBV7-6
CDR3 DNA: TGTGCCAGCAGCGGGGGGAGCTCCTACAATGAGCAGTTCTTC
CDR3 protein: CASSGGSSYNEQFF

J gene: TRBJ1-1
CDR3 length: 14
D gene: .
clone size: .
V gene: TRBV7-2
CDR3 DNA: TGTGCCAGCAGCTTAGAGGGGATGAACACTGAAGCTTTCTTT
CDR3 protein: CASSLEGMNTEAFF

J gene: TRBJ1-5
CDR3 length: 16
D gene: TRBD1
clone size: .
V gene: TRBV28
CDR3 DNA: TGTGCCAGCAGTCCGAACCGGGACAGGCACAATCAGCCCCAGAATTTT
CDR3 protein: CASSPNRDRHNQPQNF

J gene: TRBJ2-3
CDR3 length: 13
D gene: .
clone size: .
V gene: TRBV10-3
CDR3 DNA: TGTGCCACCTCGACAGCGAACACAGATACGCAGTATTTT
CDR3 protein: CATSTANTDTQYF

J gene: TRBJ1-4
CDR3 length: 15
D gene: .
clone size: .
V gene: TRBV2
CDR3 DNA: TGTGCCAGCAGTGACGGGAGGGTTCAAGTTGAAAAACTGTTTTTT
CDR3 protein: CASSDGRVQVEKLFF

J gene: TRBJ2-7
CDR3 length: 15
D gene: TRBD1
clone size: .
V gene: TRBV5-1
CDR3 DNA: TGCGCCAGCAGCTTCTACGGGGACAGGGCCTACGAGCAGTACTTC
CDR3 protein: CASSFYGDRAYEQYF

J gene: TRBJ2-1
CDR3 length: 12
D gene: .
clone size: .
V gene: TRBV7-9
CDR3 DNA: TGTGCCAATGGGCAGGGAAGGGATGAGCAGTTCTTC
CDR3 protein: CANGQGRDEQFF

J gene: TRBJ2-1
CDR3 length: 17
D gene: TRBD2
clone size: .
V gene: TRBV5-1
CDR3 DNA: TGCGCCAGCAGCTTGATGACTAGCGGGGAACTTTACAATGAGCAGTTCTTC
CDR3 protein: CASSLMTSGELYNEQFF

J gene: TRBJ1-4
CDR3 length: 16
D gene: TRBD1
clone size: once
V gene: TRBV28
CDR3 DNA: TGTGCCAGCAGTCGTACAGGGGGTCGGACTAATGAAAAACTGTTTTTT
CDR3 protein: CASSRTGGRTNEKLFF

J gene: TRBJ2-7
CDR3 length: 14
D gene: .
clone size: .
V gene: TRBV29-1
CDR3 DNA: TGCAGCGTCCTGAAAGGGCGGGGAGAATACGAGCAGTACTTC
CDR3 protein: CSVLKGRGEYEQYF

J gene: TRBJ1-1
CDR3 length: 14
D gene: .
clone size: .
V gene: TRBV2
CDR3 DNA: TGTGCCAGCAGGGGGGGGACCGGGAACACTGAAGCTTTCTTT
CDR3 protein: CASRGGTGNTEAFF

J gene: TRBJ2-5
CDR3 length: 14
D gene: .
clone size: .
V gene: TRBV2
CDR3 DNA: TGTGCCAGCAGTGAAGCGCTTGGCGGGGAGACCCAGTACTTC
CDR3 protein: CASSEALGGETQYF

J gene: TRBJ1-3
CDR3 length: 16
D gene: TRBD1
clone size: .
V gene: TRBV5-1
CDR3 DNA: TGCGCCAGCAGTTTCCAGGGGGTCAGCTCTGGAAACACCATATATTTT
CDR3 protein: CASSFQGVSSGNTIYF

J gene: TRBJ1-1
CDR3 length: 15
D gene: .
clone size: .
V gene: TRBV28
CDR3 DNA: TGTGCCAGCAGTCAGATGGGAATCGCGGGCACTGAAGCTTTCTTT
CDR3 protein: CASSQMGIAGTEAFF

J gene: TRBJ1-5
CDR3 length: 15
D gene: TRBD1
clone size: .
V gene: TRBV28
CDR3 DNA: TGTGCCAGCAATTTGGGACAGGGGTATCGACAGCCCCAGCATTTT
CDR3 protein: CASNLGQGYRQPQHF

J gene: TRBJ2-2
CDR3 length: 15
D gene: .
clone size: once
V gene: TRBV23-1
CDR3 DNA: TGCGCCAGCAACCGAAGGACAGAGAACACCGGGGAGCTGTTTTTT
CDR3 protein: CASNRRTENTGELFF

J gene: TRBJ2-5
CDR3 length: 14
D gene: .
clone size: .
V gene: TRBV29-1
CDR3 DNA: TGCAGCGTTGAAGATCCTCGGTACCAAGAGACCCAGTACTTC
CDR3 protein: CSVEDPRYQETQYF

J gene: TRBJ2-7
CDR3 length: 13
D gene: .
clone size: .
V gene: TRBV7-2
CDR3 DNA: TGTGCCAGCAGCTCACGGACACCCTACGAGCAGTACTTC
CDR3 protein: CASSSRTPYEQYF

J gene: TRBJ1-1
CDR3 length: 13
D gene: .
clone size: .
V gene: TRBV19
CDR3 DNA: TGTGCCAGTAGTACAGGGGTGAACACTGAAGCTTTCTTT
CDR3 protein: CASSTGVNTEAFF

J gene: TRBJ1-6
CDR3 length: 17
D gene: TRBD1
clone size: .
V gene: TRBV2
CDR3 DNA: TGTGCCAGCAGTGATATGGGACAGAGCTCCTATAATTCACCCCTCCACTTT
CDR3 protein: CASSDMGQSSYNSPLHF

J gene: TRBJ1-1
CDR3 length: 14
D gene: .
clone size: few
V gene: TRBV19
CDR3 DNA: TGTGCCAGTAGTATGGGCCTGGGGAACACTGAAGCTTTCTTT
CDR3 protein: CASSMGLGNTEAFF

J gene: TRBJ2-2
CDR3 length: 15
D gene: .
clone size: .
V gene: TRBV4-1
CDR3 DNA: TGCGCCAGCAGCCAAGAAGGGGGGAACACCGGGGAGCTGTTTTTT
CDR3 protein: CASSQEGGNTGELFF

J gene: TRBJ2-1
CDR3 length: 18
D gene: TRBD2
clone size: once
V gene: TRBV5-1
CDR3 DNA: TGCGCCAGCAGCCCCGGGACTAGCGGGGGCCTCTCCTACAATGAGCAGTTCTTC
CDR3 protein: CASSPGTSGGLSYNEQFF

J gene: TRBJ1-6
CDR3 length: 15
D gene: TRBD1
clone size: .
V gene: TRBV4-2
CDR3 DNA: TGTGCCAGCAGCCGTGACAGGGATGAGAATTCACCCCTCAACTTT
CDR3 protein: CASSRDRDENSPLNF

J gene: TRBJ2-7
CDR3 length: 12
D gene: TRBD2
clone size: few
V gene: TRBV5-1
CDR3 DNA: TGCGCCAGCAGCCCCACGGGGGGAGAGCAGTACTTC
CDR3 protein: CASSPTGGEQYF

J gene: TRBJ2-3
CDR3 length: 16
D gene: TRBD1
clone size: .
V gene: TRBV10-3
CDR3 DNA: TGTGCCACACGTAAGCCCGGGACAGGGGGTACAGATACGCAGTATTTT
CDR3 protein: CATRKPGTGGTDTQYF

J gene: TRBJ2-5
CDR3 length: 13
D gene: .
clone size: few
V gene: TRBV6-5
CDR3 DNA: TGTGCCAGCAGTCCTCTTAACACGGCCGGGAAGGACTTC
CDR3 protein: CASSPLNTAGKDF

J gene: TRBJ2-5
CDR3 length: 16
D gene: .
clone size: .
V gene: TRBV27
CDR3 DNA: .
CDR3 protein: CASSSSAGGAVETQYF

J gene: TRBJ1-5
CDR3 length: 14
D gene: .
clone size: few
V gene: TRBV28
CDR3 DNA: TGTGCCAGCAGTTTCGTAGGGGAGGATCAGCCCCAGAATTTT
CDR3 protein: CASSFVGEDQPQNF

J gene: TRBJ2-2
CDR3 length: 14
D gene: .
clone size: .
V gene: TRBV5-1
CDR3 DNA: TGCGCCAGCAGCTTAGGGGTCAACACCGGGGAGCTGTTTTTT
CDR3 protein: CASSLGVNTGELFF

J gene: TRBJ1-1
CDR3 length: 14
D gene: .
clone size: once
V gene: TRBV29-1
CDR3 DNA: TGCAGCGCATACTTTTCCGGGCAGGGGACTGAAGCTTTCTTT
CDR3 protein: CSAYFSGQGTEAFF

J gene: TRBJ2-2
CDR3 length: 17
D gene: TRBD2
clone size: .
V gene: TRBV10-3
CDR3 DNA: TGTGCCATCAGTGAGTCTGCTAGCGGGAGGCCGGACGGGGAGCTGTTTTTT
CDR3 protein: CAISESASGRPDGELFF

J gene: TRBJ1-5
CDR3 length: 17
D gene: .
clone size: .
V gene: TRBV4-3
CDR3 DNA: TGCGCCAGCAGCCAAGGGTGGGGCGGGAGCAGCAATCAGCCCCAGCATTTT
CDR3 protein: CASSQGWGGSSNQPQHF

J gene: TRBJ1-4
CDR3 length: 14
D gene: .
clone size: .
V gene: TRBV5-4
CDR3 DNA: TGTGCCAGCCAGGACAGTACGGTCACGCGGGAACTGTTTTTT
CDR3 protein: CASQDSTVTRELFF

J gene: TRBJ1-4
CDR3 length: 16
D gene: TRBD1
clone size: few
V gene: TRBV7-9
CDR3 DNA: TGTGCCAGCAGCGCCCCAACCAGGGGGACTAATGAAAAACTGTTTTTT
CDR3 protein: CASSAPTRGTNEKLFF

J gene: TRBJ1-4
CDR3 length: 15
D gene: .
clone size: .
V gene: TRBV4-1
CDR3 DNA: TGCGCCAGCAGCCAAGGGGGGGGATCTAATGAAAAACTGTTTTTT
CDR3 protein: CASSQGGGSNEKLFF

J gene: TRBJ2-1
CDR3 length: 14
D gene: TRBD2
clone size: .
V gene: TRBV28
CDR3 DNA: TGTGCCAGCAGGAGACTAGCGGGGGTAAATGAGCAGTTCTTC
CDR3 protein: CASRRLAGVNEQFF

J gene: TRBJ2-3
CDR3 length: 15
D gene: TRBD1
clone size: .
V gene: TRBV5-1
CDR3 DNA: TGCGCCAGCAGCCCCCGGGACAGGGGGACAGATACGCAGTATTTT
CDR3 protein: CASSPRDRGTDTQYF

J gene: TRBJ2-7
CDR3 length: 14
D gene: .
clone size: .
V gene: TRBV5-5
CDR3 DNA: TGTGCCAGCAGCTTTGGCTCACAGAAAAACGAGCAGTACTTC
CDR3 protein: CASSFGSQKNEQYF

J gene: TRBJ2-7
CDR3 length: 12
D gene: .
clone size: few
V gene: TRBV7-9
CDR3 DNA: TGTGCCAGTGAAGACTTGGCCTACGAGCAGTACTTC
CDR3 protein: CASEDLAYEQYF

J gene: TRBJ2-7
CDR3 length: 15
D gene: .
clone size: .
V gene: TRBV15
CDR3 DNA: TGTGCCACCAGCAGAGCCGTTGACAGCGCCTACGAGCAGTACTTC
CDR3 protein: CATSRAVDSAYEQYF